The rows below give T cell receptor beta chains drawn from one sample of a study of blood T cell repertoires in COVID-19. Here immunoSEQ multiplex PCR was the method, and the copy in TCRdb shows in-frame clones only, minus some. The sample includes fewer than 300,000 clones, 91% seen only once; the top ten take roughly 2.7%. The material sequenced was peripheral blood. The origin of the receptors is a person aged 18 to 30 with COVID-19, enrolled during active disease. Both conserved end residues are part of each CDR3. A D gene is named only where the DNA matches it firmly. Only part of the rows carry a size: once, few, many, or a class if the clone is expanded.

.,.,TRBJ2-1,12,TRBV28,CASSLGKGEQFF,TGTGCCAGCAGTTTGGGAAAGGGGGAGCAGTTCTTC
.,.,TRBJ2-7,14,TRBV5-8,CASSIGQGLNEQYF,TGTGCCAGCAGTATTGGGCAGGGACTCAACGAGCAGTACTTC
.,.,TRBJ2-2,20,TRBV21-1,CASSKCGDRALKPRPGELFF,TGTGCCAGCAGCAAATGCGGGGACAGGGCTCTTAAACCTCGTCCGGGGGAGCTGTTTTTT
.,.,TRBJ2-7,15,TRBV7-3,CASALVQGPSYEQYF,TGTGCCAGCGCGCTGGTACAGGGCCCCAGCTACGAGCAGTACTTC
.,TRBD2,TRBJ2-1,16,TRBV20-1,CSASDLRREGVNEQFF,TGCAGTGCTAGTGATTTACGGCGGGAGGGCGTCAATGAGCAGTTCTTC
.,TRBD1,TRBJ2-7,14,TRBV19,CASSGTTGGYEQYF,TGTGCCAGTAGTGGAACCACAGGGGGTTACGAGCAGTACTTC
.,TRBD1,TRBJ2-5,15,TRBV7-9,CASSLAPGQQETQYF,TGTGCCAGCAGCTTAGCGCCGGGACAGCAAGAGACCCAGTACTTC
once,.,TRBJ1-2,12,TRBV2,CASTREGTGYTF,TGTGCCAGCACCAGGGAGGGCACTGGCTACACCTTC
.,TRBD1,TRBJ2-1,15,TRBV18,CASSLRQGASNEQFF,TGTGCCAGCTCACTAAGACAGGGGGCTAGTAATGAGCAGTTCTTC
once,TRBD1,TRBJ2-5,14,TRBV10-1,CASSWGTAQETQYF,TGCGCCAGCAGTTGGGGGACAGCCCAAGAGACCCAGTACTTC
.,.,TRBJ2-1,19,TRBV4-1,CASSVPLPPSFLPSNEQFF,TGCGCCAGCAGCGTCCCACTTCCCCCTAGCTTTCTCCCGTCCAATGAGCAGTTCTTC
.,.,TRBJ2-2,16,TRBV28,CASSLAGKGNTGELFF,TGTGCCAGCAGTTTGGCAGGGAAGGGGAACACCGGGGAGCTGTTTTTT
.,.,TRBJ1-2,12,TRBV6-5,CASIGRVGGYTF,TGTGCCAGCATTGGCAGGGTGGGGGGCTACACCTTC
.,TRBD1,TRBJ2-6,16,TRBV6-5,CASSYPQGSGANVLTF,TGTGCCAGCAGTTACCCACAGGGGTCTGGGGCCAACGTCCTGACTTTC
.,.,TRBJ2-7,15,TRBV14,CASSQGLGMTYEQYF,TGTGCCAGCAGCCAGGGCCTGGGTATGACCTACGAGCAGTACTTC
.,TRBD2,TRBJ2-7,16,TRBV6-5,CASSYSRGSFSYEQYF,TGTGCCAGCAGTTACAGTCGCGGGAGTTTCTCCTACGAGCAGTACTTC
.,.,TRBJ1-1,14,TRBV21-1,CASSSWPADTEAFF,TGTGCCAGCAGCTCCTGGCCCGCGGACACTGAAGCTTTCTTT
.,.,TRBJ2-5,15,TRBV10-3,CAISESRENQETQYF,TGTGCCATCAGTGAGTCGAGAGAGAACCAAGAGACCCAGTACTTC
.,TRBD2,TRBJ2-3,15,TRBV2,CASSELLAGTDTQYF,TGTGCCAGCAGTGAATTACTAGCGGGCACAGATACGCAGTATTTT
.,TRBD2,TRBJ2-1,18,TRBV5-6,CASSFRKREGRPYNEQFF,TGTGCCAGCAGCTTCCGGAAGCGGGAGGGCCGCCCCTACAATGAGCAGTTCTTC
.,.,TRBJ2-3,15,TRBV27,CASSYRAGLTDTQYF,TGTGCCAGCAGTTATCGGGCAGGACTCACAGATACGCAGTATTTT
.,TRBD2,TRBJ2-1,15,TRBV19,CASSILGTSENEQFF,TGTGCCAGTAGTATACTGGGAACTAGCGAGAATGAGCAGTTCTTC
once,.,TRBJ1-4,15,TRBV7-9,CASSSPSSTNEKLFF,TGTGCCAGCAGCTCCCCCAGTTCAACTAATGAAAAACTGTTTTTT
.,.,TRBJ2-5,18,TRBV5-1,CASSFPRDTFAIQETQYF,TGCGCCAGCAGCTTCCCCCGGGACACTTTCGCCATCCAAGAGACCCAGTACTTC
.,.,TRBJ2-6,14,TRBV13,CASSDSRGFNVLTF,TGTGCCAGCAGCGATTCCCGGGGGTTTAACGTCCTGACTTTC
.,TRBD1,TRBJ2-7,12,TRBV10-3,CAIGQGAYEQYF,TGTGCCATCGGCCAGGGGGCCTACGAGCAGTACTTC
.,.,TRBJ1-1,13,TRBV27,CASTLLGGTEAFF,TGTGCCAGCACCCTCCTCGGGGGGACTGAAGCTTTCTTT
few,.,TRBJ2-5,15,TRBV7-2,CASSLTGSSGETQYF,TGTGCCAGCAGCTTAACCGGGAGTAGTGGAGAGACCCAGTACTTC
.,.,TRBJ2-7,13,TRBV6-1,CASSDGQYYEQYF,TGTGCCAGCAGTGATGGACAGTACTACGAGCAGTACTTC
once,.,TRBJ2-1,15,TRBV6-2/TRBV6-3,CASSYSGHGASEQFF,TGTGCCAGCAGTTACAGCGGTCACGGTGCGAGTGAGCAGTTCTTC
.,TRBD1,TRBJ2-7,13,TRBV18,CASSIGQAYEQYF,TGTGCCAGCTCTATAGGACAGGCCTACGAGCAGTACTTC
.,TRBD2,TRBJ2-7,15,TRBV5-1,CASSVAGGASYEQYF,TGCGCCAGCAGCGTAGCGGGAGGAGCCTCCTACGAGCAGTACTTC
.,TRBD2,TRBJ2-2,17,TRBV3-1/TRBV3-2,CASSQVGDPRGVGELFF,TGTGCCAGCAGCCAAGTTGGTGACCCCCGGGGGGTCGGGGAGCTGTTTTTT
.,TRBD1,TRBJ1-1,14,TRBV27,CASSPFTGATEAFF,TGTGCCAGCAGTCCCTTCACAGGGGCGACTGAAGCTTTCTTT
.,TRBD1,TRBJ1-2,14,TRBV11-2,CASSPRQGWDGYTF,TGTGCCAGCAGCCCGAGACAGGGCTGGGATGGCTACACCTTC
few,.,TRBJ2-2,13,TRBV24-1,CATSRGFGGELFF,TGTGCCACCAGTAGGGGATTCGGCGGGGAGCTGTTTTTT
.,TRBD1,TRBJ1-2,14,TRBV19,CASSMGQGMGGYTF,TGTGCCAGTAGTATGGGACAGGGAATGGGCGGCTACACCTTC
.,.,TRBJ2-2,12,TRBV25-1,CASSDAPGELFF,TGTGCCAGCAGTGACGCGCCCGGGGAGCTGTTTTTT